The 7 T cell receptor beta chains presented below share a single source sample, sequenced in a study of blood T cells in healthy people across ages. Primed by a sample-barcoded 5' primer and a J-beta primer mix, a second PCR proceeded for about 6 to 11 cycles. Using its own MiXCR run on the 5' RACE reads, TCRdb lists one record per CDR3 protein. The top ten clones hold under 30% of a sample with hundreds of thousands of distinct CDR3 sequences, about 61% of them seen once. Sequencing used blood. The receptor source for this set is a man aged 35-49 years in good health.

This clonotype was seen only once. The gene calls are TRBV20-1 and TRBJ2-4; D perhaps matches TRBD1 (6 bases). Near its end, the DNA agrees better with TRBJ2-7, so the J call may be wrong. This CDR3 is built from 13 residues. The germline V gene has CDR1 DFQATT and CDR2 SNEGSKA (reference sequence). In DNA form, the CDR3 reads TGCAGTGCTATAAATAACAGGGCCTACGAGCAGTACTTC. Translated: CSAINNRAYEQYF.

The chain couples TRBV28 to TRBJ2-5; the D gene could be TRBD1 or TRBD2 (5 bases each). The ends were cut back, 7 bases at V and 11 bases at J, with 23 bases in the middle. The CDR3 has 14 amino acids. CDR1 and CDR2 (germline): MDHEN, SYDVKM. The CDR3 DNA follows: TGTGCCAGCAAAACCGGGACGGGTGGGGTAGAGCAGTACTTC. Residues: CASKTGTGGVEQYF.

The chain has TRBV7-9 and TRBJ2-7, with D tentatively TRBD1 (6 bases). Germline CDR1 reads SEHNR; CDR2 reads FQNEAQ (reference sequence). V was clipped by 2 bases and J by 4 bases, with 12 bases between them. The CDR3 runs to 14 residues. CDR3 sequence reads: CASSLRAGTYEQYF. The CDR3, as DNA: TGTGCCAGCAGCTTAAGGGCAGGGACATACGAGCAGTACTTC.

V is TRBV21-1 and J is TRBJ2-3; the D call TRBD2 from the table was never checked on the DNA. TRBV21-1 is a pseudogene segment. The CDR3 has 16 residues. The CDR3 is CASSTGAGTSGDTQYF. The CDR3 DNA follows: TGTGCCAGCAGCACTGGGGCAGGGACCTCGGGAGATACGCAGTATTTT.

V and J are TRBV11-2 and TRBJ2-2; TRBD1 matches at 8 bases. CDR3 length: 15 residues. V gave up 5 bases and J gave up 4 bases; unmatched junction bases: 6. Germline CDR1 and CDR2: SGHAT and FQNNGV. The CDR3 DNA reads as TGTGCCAGCAGCCTGACAGGGGTCGGCACCGGGGAGCTGTTTTTT. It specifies CASSLTGVGTGELFF. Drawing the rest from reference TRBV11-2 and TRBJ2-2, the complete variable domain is EAGVAQSPRYKIIEKRQSVAFWCNPISGHATLYWYQQILGQGPKLLIQFQNNGVVDDSQLPKDRFSAERLKGVDSTLKIQPAKLEDSAVYLCASSLTGVGTGELFFGEGSRLTVL.

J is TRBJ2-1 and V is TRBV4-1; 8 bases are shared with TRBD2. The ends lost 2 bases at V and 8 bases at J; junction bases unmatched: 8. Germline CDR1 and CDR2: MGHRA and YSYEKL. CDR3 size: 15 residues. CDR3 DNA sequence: TGCGCCAGCAGCCAAAAAGCGGGGACTAGGGATGAGCAGTTCTTC. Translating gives CASSQKAGTRDEQFF.

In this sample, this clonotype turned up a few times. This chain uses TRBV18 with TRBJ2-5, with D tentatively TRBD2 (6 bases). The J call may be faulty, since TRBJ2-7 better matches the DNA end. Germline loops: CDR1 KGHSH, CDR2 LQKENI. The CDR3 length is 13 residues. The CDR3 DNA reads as TGTGCCAGCTCACCAAACCCGGAGGGCGAGCAGTACTTC. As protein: CASSPNPEGEQYF.